The following is a T cell receptor (beta chain) sequence with its context. Per the original data handling: Reference gene primer amplification gave estimated nucleated cell counts. The table came from immunoSEQ multiplex PCR; TCRdb's copy has only in-frame clones and leaves some out. V and J calls plus clone size are reproduced from that table; the DNA served to infer D and trimming. The table includes 150,000 or so clones, approximately 83% detected once. This entry comes from a study of blood T cell repertoires in COVID-19. Overall study: Sites in the United States, Italy and Spain provided acute and convalescent COVID-19 samples. T cells, B-cell-depleted T cells, or PBMCs supplied cDNA or gDNA.

V shed 3 bases and J 2 bases; nucleotides not matched to a gene: 7. The germline CDR1 and CDR2 sequences are SNHLY and FYNNEI. The CDR3 is 15 residues long. The TCR sequence derives from a man in his 70s who had been exposed to COVID-19. V and J are TRBV2 and TRBJ2-7; 7 nucleotides align to TRBD2. Sequencing used PBMCs or T cells enriched from blood (not recorded which). Here the CDR3 DNA reads TGTGCCAGCAGTGAGCCCGGGAGGTCCGCCTACGAGCAGTACTTC. Protein product: CASSEPGRSAYEQYF.